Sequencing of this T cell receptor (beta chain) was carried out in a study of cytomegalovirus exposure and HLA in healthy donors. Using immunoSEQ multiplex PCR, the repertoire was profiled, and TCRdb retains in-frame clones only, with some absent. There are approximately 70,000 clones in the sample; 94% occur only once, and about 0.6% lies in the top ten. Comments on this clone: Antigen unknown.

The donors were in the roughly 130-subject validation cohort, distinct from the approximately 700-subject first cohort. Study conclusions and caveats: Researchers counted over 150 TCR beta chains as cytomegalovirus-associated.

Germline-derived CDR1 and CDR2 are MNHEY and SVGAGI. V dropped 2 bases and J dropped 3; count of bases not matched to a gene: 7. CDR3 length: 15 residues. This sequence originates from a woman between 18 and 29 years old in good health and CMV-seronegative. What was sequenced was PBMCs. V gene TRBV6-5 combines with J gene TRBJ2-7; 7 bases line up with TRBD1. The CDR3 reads CASSYTGTALYEQYF. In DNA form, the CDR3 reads TGTGCCAGCAGTTACACAGGGACAGCCCTCTACGAGCAGTACTTC.